This is a list of T cell receptor beta chains from one sample in a study of OX40 agonist ivuxolimab in advanced cancers. Sequenced by immunoSEQ multiplex PCR; TCRdb stores in-frame clones only, minus some. The sample shows around 100,000 clones, 85% to 90% of them seen only once. This sample comprised CD4+ or CD8+ T cells sorted from blood, obtained in a trial of the OX40 agonist ivuxolimab. The receptors stem from an adult with an advanced solid tumor such as melanoma, head and neck, liver or kidney cancer. Both conserved end residues are part of each CDR3. The D gene is left open where the match is weak. Clone size is given for some rows only: seen once, a few or many times, or a class if the clone is expanded.

D	V	size	J	DNA	CDR3
TRBD2	TRBV29-1	-	TRBJ2-3	TGCAGCGTGGATAATAGCGGGAGTTTGGTAGATACGCAGTATTTT	CSVDNSGSLVDTQYF
-	TRBV5-5	-	TRBJ1-4	TGTGCCAGCAGCTTGGCCTGGCAGGGCGGTAATGAAAAACTGTTTTTT	CASSLAWQGGNEKLFF
-	TRBV15	few	TRBJ1-5	TGTGCCACCAGCAGAGGGGAATTCAGTCAGCCCCAGCATTTT	CATSRGEFSQPQHF
-	TRBV7-3	-	TRBJ2-5	TGTGCCAGCAGCCCCCGGGCCCGGAGTGAGACCCAGTACTTC	CASSPRARSETQYF
-	TRBV30	once	TRBJ2-3	TGTGCCTGGAGCGTACCGGACTTAAGCACAGATACGCAGTATTTT	CAWSVPDLSTDTQYF
-	TRBV20-1	-	TRBJ2-1	TGCAGTGCTAGACTACTGGGGGAGCAGTTCTTC	CSARLLGEQFF
TRBD2	TRBV7-8	-	TRBJ2-3	TGTGCCAGCAGCTTAGAAGGACTAGCGGCGTCGACAGATACGCAGTATTTT	CASSLEGLAASTDTQYF
-	TRBV15	-	TRBJ1-3	TGTGCCACCAGCAGAGATGTAGGCCGGACTAGTGGAAACACCATATATTTT	CATSRDVGRTSGNTIYF
-	TRBV19	once	TRBJ2-1	TGTGCCAGTAGTACCGGGCCGATGAATCATGAGCAGTTCTTC	CASSTGPMNHEQFF
TRBD1	TRBV6-1	-	TRBJ1-5	TGTGCCAGCAGAAGACAGGGGAGTCAGCCCCAGCATTTT	CASRRQGSQPQHF
-	TRBV19	-	TRBJ2-4	TGTGCCAGTAGTATATTGGCACTCACGGGCAAAAACATTCAGTACTTC	CASSILALTGKNIQYF
-	TRBV9	-	TRBJ2-1	TGTGCCAGCAGCGTAGGGACTTTGGAGTCCTACAATGAGCAGTTCTTC	CASSVGTLESYNEQFF
-	TRBV5-1	-	TRBJ1-3	TGCGCCAGCAGTAGTTTTTCAGGGGCAAACACCATATATTTT	CASSSFSGANTIYF
-	TRBV6-1	once	TRBJ2-3	TGTGCCGGGGGGCCCGCAATTCCAGATACGCAGTATTTT	CAGGPAIPDTQYF
-	TRBV5-1	once	TRBJ2-1	TGCGCCAGCAGCTTGGCCGGCCAACGAACAACCCTGTTCTTC	CASSLAGQRTTLFF
-	TRBV15	-	TRBJ1-4	TGTGCCACCAGCACCCGGGACGGTAATGAAAAACTGTTTTTT	CATSTRDGNEKLFF
-	TRBV5-1	-	TRBJ2-6	TGCGCCAGCAGCTTGGCTGGAAGTAACTCTGGGGCCAACGTCCTGACTTTC	CASSLAGSNSGANVLTF
-	TRBV6-1	-	TRBJ1-5	TGTGCCAGCAGTGGGTGGGGCAATCAGCCCCAGCATTTT	CASSGWGNQPQHF
-	TRBV5-6	-	TRBJ2-1	TGTGCCAGCACCCCGGGAGGGGGCACCTACAATGAGCAGTTCTTC	CASTPGGGTYNEQFF
-	TRBV7-6	-	TRBJ2-1	TGTGCCAGCAGCGTCGACAGAGTCAATGAGCAGTTCTTC	CASSVDRVNEQFF
TRBD2	TRBV5-1	once	TRBJ2-5	TGCGCCAGCAGCCTTGGACTAGCGGGGGCCCTCGTAGTCCAAGAGACCCAGTACTTC	CASSLGLAGALVVQETQYF
-	TRBV6-1	-	TRBJ2-5	TGTGCCAGCACACCCGGCGGGTGGGAGACCCAGTACTTC	CASTPGGWETQYF
TRBD1	TRBV2	once	TRBJ2-7	TGTGCCAGCAGCAGGACAGGAGACTACGAGCAGTACTTC	CASSRTGDYEQYF
TRBD1	TRBV6-1	-	TRBJ1-1	TGTGCCAGCAATAGGGGGCAGAACACTGAAGCTTTCTTT	CASNRGQNTEAFF
-	TRBV5-5	-	TRBJ2-1	TGTGCCAGCAGCCCACGACAGGCCCGCTACAATGAGCAGTTCTTC	CASSPRQARYNEQFF
-	TRBV28	-	TRBJ1-6	TGTGCCAGCAGCGCCCGGGGGCAAGGGAATTCACCCCTCCACTTT	CASSARGQGNSPLHF
-	TRBV9	-	TRBJ2-5	TGTGCCAGCAGCTTGGGAGAGACCCAGTACTTC	CASSLGETQYF
-	TRBV27	-	TRBJ2-7	TGTGCCAGCGGCTGGGAAACTAGCTCACCCTACGAGCAGTACTTC	CASGWETSSPYEQYF
TRBD2	TRBV6-1	-	TRBJ2-7	TGTGCCAGCAGTGAAGGACAACTTTTAGCGGGGATCTCCTACGAGCAGTACTTC	CASSEGQLLAGISYEQYF
-	TRBV5-6	-	TRBJ2-3	TGTGCCAGCAGCTTGGTGTCCCAGCGGGCTAGCACAGATACGCAGTATTTT	CASSLVSQRASTDTQYF
TRBD1	TRBV9	once	TRBJ2-1	TGTGCCAGCAGCGTAAAAGGGGGCCGGCCCCAAAGTGAGCAGTTCTTC	CASSVKGGRPQSEQFF
-	TRBV7-2	once	TRBJ2-4	TGTGCCAGTTCAGGGATCGGAGCACTAGCCAAAAACATTCAGTACTTC	CASSGIGALAKNIQYF
TRBD2	TRBV7-3	-	TRBJ2-1	TGTGCCAGCAGCACTACCGGGACTAGCGGGGTAAGCTCCTACAATGAGCAGTTCTTC	CASSTTGTSGVSSYNEQFF
TRBD1	TRBV5-1	-	TRBJ1-1	TGCGCCAGCAGCTTGGTACAGGGGGCAGCGAACACTGAAGCTTTCTTT	CASSLVQGAANTEAFF
TRBD2	TRBV2	-	TRBJ2-1	TGTGCCAGCAGGCCACTAGCGGGAGTGAATGAGCAGTTCTTC	CASRPLAGVNEQFF
-	TRBV2	-	TRBJ1-3	TGTGCCAGCAGTGAAAGGGCACGAAACACCATATATTTT	CASSERARNTIYF
-	TRBV5-1	-	TRBJ2-7	TGCGCCAGCAGCCCGGCCGGGACAACCTACGAGCAGTACTTC	CASSPAGTTYEQYF
TRBD1	TRBV19	-	TRBJ1-1	TGTGCCACCCTAAGACAGGGATGGGACACTGAAGCTTTCTTT	CATLRQGWDTEAFF
TRBD2	TRBV27	-	TRBJ2-5	TGTGCCAGCAGAGGACTAGCGGGGGGTATGACCCAGTACTTC	CASRGLAGGMTQYF
TRBD2	TRBV5-4	-	TRBJ2-5	TGTGCCAGCAGCAACGGACTAGGAGAGACCCAGTACTTC	CASSNGLGETQYF
TRBD1	TRBV27	-	TRBJ2-7	TGTGCCAGCAGCCCTTCCCGGACAGGTTCCTACGAGCAGTACTTC	CASSPSRTGSYEQYF
TRBD1	TRBV5-1	-	TRBJ2-1	TGCGCCAGCACTCGGGCCCCGGGACAGGGGGCTAATGAGCAGTTCTTC	CASTRAPGQGANEQFF
-	TRBV7-3	-	TRBJ2-2	TGTGCCAGCAGCCAAATCGGGGGTACCGGGGAGCTGTTTTTT	CASSQIGGTGELFF
TRBD1	TRBV5-1	-	TRBJ2-5	TGCGCCAGCAGCACCCGGACAGGGGTAAGGGAGACCCAGTACTTC	CASSTRTGVRETQYF
TRBD1	TRBV5-1	-	TRBJ2-2	TGCGCCAGCAGTCCAAGAGGACAGGGGGGACGGACCGGGGAGCTGTTTTTT	CASSPRGQGGRTGELFF
TRBD1	TRBV28	-	TRBJ2-7	TGTGCCAGCAGTTTCCCTCGAGGGGGCCAACAGAAGCTCTACGAGCAGTACTTC	CASSFPRGGQQKLYEQYF